The source of this T cell receptor (beta chain) is a study of cytomegalovirus exposure and HLA in healthy donors. Study-level information: Membership in the Caucasian-associated ancestry cluster was found for around 81% of approximately 400 genotyped donors.

About this clone: Its antigen is still unknown.

Germline CDR1 is SGHVS and CDR2 is FQNEAQ. The ends were cut back, 4 bases at V and 3 bases at J, with 18 bases in the middle. The CDR3 covers 16 residues. General study results and limits: The authors later found HLA-associated TCR beta chains more clonally expanded than equally common others. 164 TCR beta chains were listed as cytomegalovirus-associated. Productive status was seen about 90% or about 30% of the time for most TCR beta V segments in an earlier analysis.

With 60 Vbeta and 13 Jbeta primers, the PCR was carried out. The protocol was immunoSEQ multiplex PCR, while the TCRdb copy is restricted to in-frame clones and leaves out a portion. Of 65,000 to 85,000 clones listed, 55% to 80% are singletons. The source is a woman in her 30s in good health and CMV-seronegative. The chain employs TRBV7-8 and TRBJ1-1; D might be TRBD1 (6 bases). Input material: PBMCs. This CDR3 reads CASSYFKGRGDTEAFF. The CDR3 DNA sequence: TGTGCCAGCAGCTACTTCAAAGGGAGGGGGGACACTGAAGCTTTCTTT.